This T cell receptor beta chain was found in a study of T cells in Graves' hyperthyroidism and ophthalmopathy. Authors of the study amplified TCR beta CDR3 regions from RNA transcripts. HTBI primers were used for first-round RT-PCR of the TCR CDR3. TCRdb redid the calling of the multiplex PCR reads with MiXCR, one entry per CDR3 protein. Seen here are over 700,000 distinct CDR3 sequences, over 35% observed once, and the top ten hold more than 25%. Sequencing input: blood. This receptor was taken from a woman aged 40-49 years with Graves' hyperthyroidism.

Here the CDR3 reads CAILIDSTDTQYF. The CDR3 bases are TGTGCCATCCTCATCGACAGCACAGATACGCAGTATTTT. The V gene is TRBV10-3, the J gene TRBJ2-3, with D unresolved. From germline, CDR1 is ENHRY and CDR2 SYGVKD. CDR3 length equals 13 residues. Trimming removed 8 bases at V and 0 bases at J, with 9 bases between.